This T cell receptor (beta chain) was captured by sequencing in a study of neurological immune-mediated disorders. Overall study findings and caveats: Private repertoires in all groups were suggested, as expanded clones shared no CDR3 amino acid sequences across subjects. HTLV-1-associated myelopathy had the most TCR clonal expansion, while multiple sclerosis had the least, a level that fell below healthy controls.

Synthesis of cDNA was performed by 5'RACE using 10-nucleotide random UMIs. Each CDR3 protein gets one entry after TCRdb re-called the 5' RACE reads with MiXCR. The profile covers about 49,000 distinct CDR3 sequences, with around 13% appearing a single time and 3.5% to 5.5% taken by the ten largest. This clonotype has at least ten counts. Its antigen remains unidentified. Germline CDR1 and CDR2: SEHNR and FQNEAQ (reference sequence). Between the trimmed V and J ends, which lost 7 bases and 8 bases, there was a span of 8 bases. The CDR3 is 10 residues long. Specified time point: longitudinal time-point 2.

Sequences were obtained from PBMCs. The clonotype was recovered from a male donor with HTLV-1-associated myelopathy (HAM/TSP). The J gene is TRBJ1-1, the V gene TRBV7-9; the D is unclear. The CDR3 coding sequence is TGTGCCAGCACCTCCAGGGAAGCTTTCTTT. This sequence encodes CASTSREAFF.